Listed here are 22 T cell receptor beta chains from one sample, sequenced in a study of shared clonotypes between healthy human individuals. TCRdb's copy holds only in-frame clones and misses some; the assay was immunoSEQ multiplex PCR. The data show 2.5 million or so clones, around 90% seen once. The sample consisted of naive CD4+ T cells sorted from blood. The subset is: CD45RA+ positively selected. Every receptor here comes from a man between 18 and 29 years old in good health.

The rearrangement uses TRBV4-1 and TRBJ1-2; D gene uncertain. The germline gives CDR1 MGHRA, CDR2 YSYEKL. CDR3 size: 13 residues. Trimming cost V 0 bases and J 5 bases, with 7 bases left between them. CDR3: CASSQDSLYGYTF. CDR3 sequence (DNA): TGCGCCAGCAGCCAAGATAGCTTGTATGGCTACACCTTC.

V and J are TRBV18 and TRBJ2-3, with 9 bases fitting TRBD2. Per germline, CDR1 KGHSH and CDR2 LQKENI. V lost 4 bases, J lost 2 bases, and 10 bases stayed unmatched. The CDR3 extends over 17 amino acids. The CDR3 loop is CASSQNIAGAVTDTQYF. DNA for the CDR3: TGTGCCAGCTCACAGAACATAGCGGGAGCTGTCACAGATACGCAGTATTTT.

Comments on this clone: The sample contains more than one DNA sequence encoding this CDR3. The chain uses TRBV2 and TRBJ1-1, with 9 bases fitting TRBD1. Losses at the gene ends were 6 bases for V and 2 bases for J; bases not matched to a gene: 1. The germline V gene encodes CDR1 SNHLY and CDR2 FYNNEI. CDR3 length: 13 residues. CDR3 in amino acids: CASRDRGNTEAFF. For the CDR3, the DNA is TGTGCCAGCAGGGACAGGGGTAACACTGAAGCTTTCTTT.

This sequence joins TRBV21-1 and TRBJ1-2; TRBD1 is the table's D call, not checked against the DNA. TRBV21-1 is a pseudogene locus. This CDR3 spans 16 amino acids. Here the CDR3 DNA reads TGTGCCAGTCGTCCTGTAAATGGACAGGGCCATTATGGCTACACCTTC. Protein product: CASRPVNGQGHYGYTF.

The chain joins TRBV5-1 to TRBJ1-4; the D is unclear. Germline values: CDR1 SGHRS, CDR2 YFSETQ. CDR3 size: 17 residues. Trimming left V 4 bases short and J 5 bases short, with 21 bases between. The CDR3 DNA follows: TGCGCCAGCAGCCCAACCGAATACAGCAACACCAATGAAAAACTGTTTTTT. It encodes CASSPTEYSNTNEKLFF.

With regard to this clone: Sequence at one end of the junction differs from germline and may be a read error. The chain couples TRBV7-9 to TRBJ1-4; D call uncertain. This CDR3 is built from 14 residues. The germline V gene encodes CDR1 SEHNR and CDR2 FQNEAQ (reference sequence). The CDR3 loop reads CASSQDYLNEKLFF. CDR3 sequence (DNA): TGCGCCAGCAGCCAAGATTACCTTAATGAAAAACTGTTTTTT.

This chain connects TRBV30 to TRBJ2-7; TRBD2 is a possible D gene (5 bases). The CDR3 has 14 residues. In germline, CDR1 is GTSNPN, CDR2 SVGIG (reference sequence). The V and J ends lost 3 bases and 0 bases respectively, with 12 bases between them. The CDR3 reads CAWSGTRRSYEQYF. CDR3 in DNA: TGTGCCTGGAGCGGCACTAGGCGCTCCTACGAGCAGTACTTC.

This chain connects TRBV28 to TRBJ2-7; 8 bases are a match to TRBD1. CDR3 length: 15 amino acids. The V gene end was trimmed by 7 bases and the J gene end by 3 bases; junction bases not matched to a gene: 11. Germline CDR1 and CDR2: MDHEN and SYDVKM. CDR3 nucleotides: TGTGCCAGCAAGAGTGGGACAGGTATTCTCTACGAGCAGTACTTC. As protein: CASKSGTGILYEQYF.

The chain links TRBV7-8 to TRBJ2-4; D assignment may be TRBD1 or TRBD2 (5 bases each). Trimming cost V 4 bases and J 3 bases, with 28 bases left between them. Per the germline V gene, CDR1 is SGHVS and CDR2 is FQNEAQ. The CDR3 extends over 20 amino acids. CDR3 sequence: CASSWGFGGRQSGGKNIQYF. Written as DNA, the CDR3 is TGTGCCAGCAGCTGGGGCTTTGGAGGCCGGCAGTCCGGTGGCAAAAACATTCAGTACTTC.

The gene calls are TRBV6-4 and TRBJ2-1; TRBD1 agrees at 10 bases. V was clipped by 5 bases and J by 6 bases; unmatched bases: 10. The CDR3 contains 16 residues. Germline V gives CDR1 MRHNA, CDR2 SNTAGT. CDR3 nucleotides: TGTGCCAGCAGTTACCCGACAGGGGGCTGGGGCAATGAGCAGTTCTTC. As protein: CASSYPTGGWGNEQFF.

The rearrangement joins TRBV7-2 to TRBJ2-7; 14 nucleotides line up with TRBD2. V lost 3 bases to trimming and J lost 4 bases; unmatched junction nucleotides: 8. The CDR3 is 17 residues long. Germline loops: CDR1 SGHTA, CDR2 FQGNSA. CDR3 region: CASSLVGTSGSLYEQYF. CDR3 coding DNA: TGTGCCAGCAGCTTGGTTGGGACTAGCGGGAGTTTGTACGAGCAGTACTTC.

The rearrangement links TRBV10-1 to TRBJ2-2; D remains unclear. This CDR3 has 14 amino acids. Trimming pared 0 bases from V and 3 bases from J, leaving 5 bases between. The germline V gene has CDR1 WNHNN and CDR2 SYGVQD (reference sequence). This CDR3 is CASSESAYTGELFF. CDR3 DNA: TGCGCCAGCAGTGAGTCCGCCTACACCGGGGAGCTGTTTTTT.

V is TRBV9 and J is TRBJ2-3; a weak D match, TRBD2 (6 bases). CDR1 and CDR2 from the germline V gene are SGDLS and YYNGEE. The CDR3 has 16 amino acids. V was trimmed by 3 bases and J by 1 base, leaving 15 bases between them. CDR3 protein: CASSGRTGVGTDTQYF. CDR3 coding DNA: TGTGCCAGCAGCGGCCGTACGGGGGTCGGCACAGATACGCAGTATTTT. Filled out from reference TRBV9 and TRBJ2-3, the complete variable domain reads DSGVTQTPKHLITATGQRVTLRCSPRSGDLSVYWYQQSLDQGLQFLIQYYNGEERAKGNILERFSAQQFPDLHSELNLSSLELGDSALYFCASSGRTGVGTDTQYFGPGTRLTVL.

This chain joins TRBV25-1 and TRBJ2-7; TRBD1 matches at 9 bases. The V gene end was trimmed by 4 bases and the J gene end by 5 bases; junction bases not matched to a gene: 9. The CDR3 loop spans 15 amino acids. In germline, CDR1 is MGHDK, CDR2 SYGVNS. CDR3: CASSAGQGVFHEQYF. Here the CDR3 DNA reads TGTGCCAGCAGTGCGGGACAGGGTGTCTTCCACGAGCAGTACTTC.

About this clone: Other DNA sequences in this sample translate to the same CDR3. This chain joins TRBV5-1 and TRBJ2-7; TRBD2 is a possible D gene (5 bases). The CDR3 extends over 12 amino acids. The V gene's germline CDR1 is SGHRS and CDR2 YFSETQ. The ends were cut back, 4 bases at V and 3 bases at J, with 8 bases in the middle. This chain's CDR3 is CASSPGYYEQYF. CDR3 nucleotide sequence: TGCGCCAGCAGCCCGGGATACTACGAGCAGTACTTC.

CDR3 region: CASPKRGSTSTDTQYF. Here the CDR3 DNA reads TGTGCCAGCCCCAAGCGGGGGAGTACTAGCACAGATACGCAGTATTTT. The V call is TRBV5-4, the J call TRBJ2-3; 8 positions match TRBD2. From germline, CDR1 is SGHNT and CDR2 YYREEE (reference sequence). The CDR3 runs 16 residues. With V trimmed by 7 bases and J by 0 bases, 10 bases remained unmatched.

About this clone: This specimen includes other DNA sequences encoding the same CDR3. The J gene is TRBJ1-3, the V gene TRBV19, with D tentatively TRBD1 (6 bases). Germline CDR1 is LNHDA and CDR2 is SQIVND (reference sequence). This CDR3 has 17 amino acids. Trimming left V 0 bases short and J 0 bases short, with 12 bases between. The CDR3 loop reads CASSIDLRTASGNTIYF. The CDR3 DNA follows: TGTGCCAGTAGTATAGATCTTCGGACAGCCTCTGGAAACACCATATATTTT.

This chain joins TRBV28 and TRBJ1-3, with D possibly being TRBD1 (5 bases). The CDR3 is 13 amino acids. The V end was cut by 8 bases, the J end by 0 bases, with 8 bases between. The germline V gene encodes CDR1 MDHEN and CDR2 SYDVKM. The CDR3 nucleotides read TGTGCCAGCGGGACCCACTCTGGAAACACCATATATTTT. It yields the protein CASGTHSGNTIYF.

This chain joins TRBV28 and TRBJ1-1; TRBD1 is a possible D gene (6 bases). V was shortened by 6 bases and J by 0 bases, with 14 bases between the two germline ends. This CDR3 has 15 residues. Germline CDR1 and CDR2: MDHEN and SYDVKM. DNA of the CDR3: TGTGCCAGCAGGTCCGGACAGATCTTGAACACTGAAGCTTTCTTT. It specifies CASRSGQILNTEAFF.

V and J are TRBV4-1 and TRBJ1-1; no definite D call. Trimming removed 0 bases from V and 2 bases from J, with 16 bases in between. The CDR3 has 17 residues. The germline V gene encodes CDR1 MGHRA and CDR2 YSYEKL. The CDR3 DNA reads as TGCGCCAGCAGCCAAGATCGTGGGGTGAGGTTTAACACTGAAGCTTTCTTT. Translating it yields CASSQDRGVRFNTEAFF.

The chain has TRBV6-6 and TRBJ2-5, with D perhaps matching TRBD2 (6 bases). Trimming stripped 4 bases from V and 3 bases from J, with 15 bases between. The CDR3 runs to 15 residues. Germline assignment: CDR1 MNHNY and CDR2 SVGAGI (reference sequence). The CDR3 region is CASSSYLGEEETQYF. CDR3 nucleotide sequence: TGTGCCAGCAGTTCCTATCTAGGGGAGGAAGAGACCCAGTACTTC.

In its sample, this clone was seen a few times. V gene TRBV5-1 combines with J gene TRBJ1-6; 9 positions match TRBD1. V lost 0 bases to trimming and J lost 7 bases; unmatched junction nucleotides: 11. The germline CDR1 and CDR2 sequences are SGHRS and YFSETQ. This CDR3 is 18 amino acids long. This CDR3 reads CASSLGTTGGGRNSPLHF. The CDR3 nucleotides are TGCGCCAGCAGCTTGGGCACTACAGGGGGCGGTAGAAATTCACCCCTCCACTTT.